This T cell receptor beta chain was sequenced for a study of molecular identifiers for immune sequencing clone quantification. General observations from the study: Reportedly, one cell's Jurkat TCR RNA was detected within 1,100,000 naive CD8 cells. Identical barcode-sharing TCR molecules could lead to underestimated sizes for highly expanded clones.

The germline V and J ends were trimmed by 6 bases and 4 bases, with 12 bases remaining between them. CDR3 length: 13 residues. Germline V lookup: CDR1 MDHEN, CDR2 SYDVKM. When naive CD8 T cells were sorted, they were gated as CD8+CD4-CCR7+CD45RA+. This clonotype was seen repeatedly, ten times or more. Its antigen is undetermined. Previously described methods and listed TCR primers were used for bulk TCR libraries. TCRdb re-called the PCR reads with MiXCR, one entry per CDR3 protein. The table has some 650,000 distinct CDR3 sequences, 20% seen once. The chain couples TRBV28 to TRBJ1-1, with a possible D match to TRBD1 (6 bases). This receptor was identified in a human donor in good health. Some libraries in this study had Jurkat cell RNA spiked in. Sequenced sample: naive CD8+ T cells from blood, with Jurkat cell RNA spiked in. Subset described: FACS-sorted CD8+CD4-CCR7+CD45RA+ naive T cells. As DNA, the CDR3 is TGTGCCAGCAGGATAAGGGGGACCACTGAAGCTTTCTTT. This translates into CASRIRGTTEAFF.